Shown below are 32 T cell receptor beta chains from a single sample sequenced in a study of cytomegalovirus exposure and HLA in healthy donors. The PCR made use of 60 Vbeta and 13 Jbeta primers. The protocol was immunoSEQ multiplex PCR, while the TCRdb copy is restricted to in-frame clones and leaves out a portion. There are some 180,000 clones in the sample; roughly four fifths occur only once, and 1.7% lies in the top ten. Input material: PBMCs. The source is a woman aged 18 to 35 in good health and CMV-seronegative.

The J gene is TRBJ1-4, the V gene TRBV13, with 7 bases identical to TRBD1. Germline lookup yields CDR1 PRHDT and CDR2 FYEKMQ (reference sequence). This CDR3 has 16 amino acids. The J segment lost 7 bases and the V segment lost 4 bases, leaving 12 bases of the junction unmatched. CDR3 DNA sequence: TGTGCCAGCAGCTGGGGCGGAGGGGGCGAAGGTGAAAAACTGTTTTTT. Protein product: CASSWGGGGEGEKLFF.

V usage is TRBV7-2 and J usage is TRBJ2-3; D might be TRBD2 (7 bases). Germline-derived CDR1 and CDR2 are SGHTA and FQGNSA. V was cut by 1 base and J by 2 bases, with 13 bases left in between. This CDR3 is built from 16 residues. The CDR3: CASSLVVGGPTDTQYF. As DNA, the CDR3 is TGTGCCAGCAGCTTAGTGGTGGGGGGGCCCACAGATACGCAGTATTTT.

This sequence joins TRBV27 and TRBJ2-7; TRBD2 matches at 9 bases. Germline V lookup: CDR1 MNHEY, CDR2 SMNVEV (reference sequence). V dropped 6 bases and J dropped 2; count of bases not matched to a gene: 5. The CDR3 is made up of 14 amino acids. The CDR3 region is CASRPSGITYEQYF. As DNA, the CDR3 is TGTGCCAGCAGACCTAGCGGGATTACCTACGAGCAGTACTTC.

This clone was seen only a few times. The chain links TRBV28 to TRBJ1-1, with D possibly TRBD1 on 5 matching bases. This CDR3 spans 12 amino acids. Germline CDR1 reads MDHEN; CDR2 reads SYDVKM. Trimming stripped 8 bases from V and 6 bases from J, with 13 bases between. CDR3 coding DNA: TGTGCCAGCCTGGGGGGGATATCTGAAGCTTTCTTT. This codes for CASLGGISEAFF.

This chain links TRBV10-3 with TRBJ2-1; TRBD2 is a possible D gene (6 bases). The V and J ends lost 2 bases and 3 bases respectively, with 11 bases between them. The CDR3 sequence is 15 residues long. Germline CDR1 reads ENHRY; CDR2 reads SYGVKD. The CDR3 reads CAISEGAEGYNEQFF. CDR3 coding DNA: TGTGCCATCAGTGAGGGAGCGGAGGGCTACAATGAGCAGTTCTTC.

The V and J genes are TRBV10-1 and TRBJ2-1; the match to TRBD2 covers 7 bases. The CDR3 sequence is 16 residues long. Germline V gives CDR1 WNHNN, CDR2 SYGVQD (reference sequence). J lost 7 bases, V lost 3 bases, and 12 bases had no gene match. The CDR3 DNA follows: TGCGCCAGCAGTGAAACGGGCGGGAGTACAAGAAATGAGCAGTTCTTC. This translates into CASSETGGSTRNEQFF.

The chain uses TRBV7-2 and TRBJ2-2; 7 bases line up with TRBD1. The CDR3 is 15 residues long. Germline trimming cut 6 bases from V and 3 bases from J; bases unmatched to any gene: 7. Germline assignment: CDR1 SGHTA and CDR2 FQGNSA. DNA of the CDR3: TGTGCCAGCAGGCCAAGGGGGCTTGACACCGGGGAGCTGTTTTTT. Its protein product is CASRPRGLDTGELFF.

The chain's CDR3 is CASSNPSKQGARGEQFF. The CDR3, as DNA: TGTGCCAGTAGTAACCCCTCAAAACAGGGGGCACGGGGTGAGCAGTTCTTC. The V and J genes are TRBV19 and TRBJ2-1, with 9 nucleotides matching TRBD1. Trimming cost V 4 bases and J 9 bases; bases outside gene matches: 16. The CDR3 runs to 17 residues. Germline loops: CDR1 LNHDA, CDR2 SQIVND (reference sequence).

V and J are TRBV4-2 and TRBJ2-2, with D possibly matching TRBD2 (5 bases). CDR1 is LGHNA and CDR2 is YNFKEQ in the germline V gene. Trimming took 1 base from V and 7 from J, leaving 16 bases between them. The CDR3 runs to 16 residues. In DNA, the CDR3 is TGTGCCAGCAGCCAAGGCAGCGGCGGTGAGGTCGGGGAGCTGTTTTTT. Its protein is CASSQGSGGEVGELFF.

Only one count was recorded for this clone. The chain recombines TRBV27 with TRBJ2-5; weak D call: TRBD1 (5 bases). Germline V lookup: CDR1 MNHEY, CDR2 SMNVEV (reference sequence). The ends were cut back, 6 bases at V and 5 bases at J, with 19 bases in the middle. CDR3 length: 15 residues. The CDR3 DNA follows: TGTGCCAGCAGGCTCTCGGACAACCGGCGGGAGACCCAGTACTTC. It encodes CASRLSDNRRETQYF.

The rearrangement joins TRBV27 to TRBJ2-3, with D possibly matching TRBD2 (7 bases). Between the trimmed V and J ends, which lost 8 bases and 3 bases, there was a span of 15 bases. This CDR3 comprises 14 residues. CDR1 is MNHEY, CDR2 SMNVEV, per germline (reference sequence). The DNA for the CDR3 is TGTGCCAGCCACGAGAGGGGGGGAACAGATACGCAGTATTTT. This sequence encodes CASHERGGTDTQYF.

The CDR3, as DNA: TGTGCCAGCTCACCAAGCGGGAGGGCGGCAGATACGCAGTATTTT. Its protein product is CASSPSGRAADTQYF. The chain recombines TRBV18 with TRBJ2-3, with 10 bases matching TRBD2. The CDR3 loop spans 15 amino acids. The V gene end was trimmed by 2 bases and the J gene end by 4 bases; junction bases not matched to a gene: 3. Germline V gives CDR1 KGHSH, CDR2 LQKENI.

The chain uses TRBV5-1 and TRBJ2-1, with 10 bases fitting TRBD1. With V trimmed by 5 bases and J by 7 bases, 15 bases remained unmatched. CDR1 and CDR2 (germline): SGHRS, YFSETQ. This CDR3 spans 17 amino acids. CDR3 loop: CASRSDLGDRGGNEQFF. For the CDR3, the DNA is TGCGCCAGCAGATCGGACCTCGGGGACAGGGGAGGGAATGAGCAGTTCTTC.

This chain uses TRBV29-1 with TRBJ2-3; 13 bases match TRBD2. CDR1 is SQVTM and CDR2 is ANQGSEA in the germline V gene. The J segment lost 6 bases and the V segment lost 4 bases, leaving 7 bases of the junction unmatched. This CDR3 is 15 amino acids long. The CDR3 DNA reads TGCAGCGTTGGTGGGACTAGCGGGAAAGTGGATACGCAGTATTTT. It translates to CSVGGTSGKVDTQYF.

The chain has TRBV10-2 and TRBJ1-2; 10 positions match TRBD1. The ends lost 0 bases at V and 0 bases at J; junction bases unmatched: 1. The CDR3 contains 16 residues. CDR1 WSHSY and CDR2 SAAADI come from the germline V gene. The CDR3 nucleotides read TGCGCCAGCAGTGAGTCGGGACAGGGGCCTAACTATGGCTACACCTTC. This encodes CASSESGQGPNYGYTF.

The chain recombines TRBV27 with TRBJ1-1; possibly TRBD1 for D (6 bases). The germline V gene has CDR1 MNHEY and CDR2 SMNVEV (reference sequence). There are 13 residues in the CDR3. With 6 bases removed from V and 0 bases from J, the gap between germline ends came to 8 bases. The CDR3 sequence: CASRDRLNTEAFF. The DNA of the CDR3 is TGTGCCAGCAGGGACAGATTGAACACTGAAGCTTTCTTT.

J is TRBJ2-5 and V is TRBV7-2; a possible D gene is TRBD1 (5 bases). Trimming cost V 1 base and J 5 bases, with 8 bases left between them. Germline CDR1 is SGHTA and CDR2 is FQGNSA. CDR3 size: 13 residues. DNA of the CDR3: TGTGCCAGCAGCTTAGGGGGCAGGGAGACCCAGTACTTC. Its protein is CASSLGGRETQYF. Full variable domain (missing parts from reference TRBV7-2 and TRBJ2-5): GAGVSQSPSNKVTEKGKDVELRCDPISGHTALYWYRQSLGQGLEFLIYFQGNSAPDKSGLPSDRFSAERTGGSVSTLTIQRTQQEDSAVYLCASSLGGRETQYFGPGTRLLVL.

The rearrangement links TRBV28 to TRBJ2-7; D perhaps matches TRBD2 (5 bases). The CDR3 is 12 amino acids. V was cut by 3 bases and J by 5 bases, with 8 bases left in between. Germline V CDR1 and CDR2: MDHEN, SYDVKM. CDR3 region: CASSFSGNEQYF. CDR3 DNA: TGTGCCAGCAGTTTTTCGGGAAACGAGCAGTACTTC.

The V call is TRBV28, the J call TRBJ1-1, with 8 positions matching TRBD1. The V and J ends lost 3 bases and 5 bases, in that order; junction bases with no gene match: 8. The CDR3 has 15 amino acids. Germline V gene data show CDR1 as MDHEN and CDR2 as SYDVKM. The CDR3 DNA is TGTGCCAGCAGTTTGGTGACAGGGGTTGGGACTGAAGCTTTCTTT. Translation: CASSLVTGVGTEAFF. Variable domain in full (rest from reference TRBV28 and TRBJ1-1): DVKVTQSSRYLVKRTGEKVFLECVQDMDHENMFWYRQDPGLGLRLIYFSYDVKMKEKGDIPEGYSVSREKKERFSLILESASTNQTSMYLCASSLVTGVGTEAFFGQGTRLTVV.

The chain links TRBV28 to TRBJ1-1; no clear D gene. The length of the CDR3 is 15 residues. V was pared by 2 bases and J by 1 base, with 11 bases between. Per germline, CDR1 MDHEN and CDR2 SYDVKM. In DNA form, the CDR3 reads TGTGCCAGCAGTTTACTGGGAGGAGAGAACACTGAAGCTTTCTTT. Its protein is CASSLLGGENTEAFF.

The chain couples TRBV7-9 to TRBJ2-3; 11 bases line up with TRBD2. The junction had 7 bases not matched to a gene; V was cut back by 4 bases and J by 4 bases. The CDR3 is 16 residues long. The germline gives CDR1 SEHNR, CDR2 FQNEAQ (reference sequence). CDR3 sequence (DNA): TGTGCCAGCAGCTCGGGGACTAGCGGAGCCTCAGATACGCAGTATTTT. This gives the protein CASSSGTSGASDTQYF.

The chain links TRBV19 to TRBJ1-2; 8 nucleotides line up with TRBD1. V shed 2 bases and J 4 bases; nucleotides not matched to a gene: 6. Germline V gene lookup returns CDR1 LNHDA and CDR2 SQIVND (reference sequence). The CDR3 totals 15 residues. The DNA for the CDR3 is TGTGCCAGTAGTATAAACAGGGGGAGCCTCTATGGCTACACCTTC. It encodes CASSINRGSLYGYTF. Full variable domain (outside the CDR3, taken from reference TRBV19 and TRBJ1-2): DGGITQSPKYLFRKEGQNVTLSCEQNLNHDAMYWYRQDPGQGLRLIYYSQIVNDFQKGDIAEGYSVSREKKESFPLTVTSAQKNPTAFYLCASSINRGSLYGYTFGSGTRLTVV.

This chain connects TRBV29-1 to TRBJ2-1; TRBD2 might be the D (6 bases). Germline V gene sequence: CDR1 SQVTM, CDR2 ANQGSEA. Trimming cost V 6 bases and J 8 bases, with 17 bases left between them. The CDR3 runs to 13 residues. The CDR3 sequence is CSVPTASVDEQFF. The CDR3, as DNA: TGCAGCGTCCCCACCGCTAGCGTCGATGAGCAGTTCTTC.

The chain links TRBV6-6 to TRBJ1-1; 8 bases align to TRBD1. The V gene's germline CDR1 is MNHNY and CDR2 SVGAGI (reference sequence). This CDR3 has 13 residues. Trimming at V came to 10 bases and at J to 4 bases, leaving 8 bases not matched to a gene. The CDR3 spells CATTDREVTEAFF. The CDR3 region has the DNA TGTGCCACAACGGACAGGGAAGTCACTGAAGCTTTCTTT.

The V call is TRBV7-9, the J call TRBJ1-2; 12 bases match TRBD1. Germline V gives CDR1 SEHNR, CDR2 FQNEAQ (reference sequence). Trimming cost V 0 bases and J 7 bases; bases outside gene matches: 3. The CDR3 runs to 15 residues. CDR3 protein: CASSLAGQGASGYTF. The CDR3, as DNA: TGTGCCAGCAGCTTAGCGGGACAGGGGGCGAGTGGCTACACCTTC.

This clone was picked up one time. The chain carries TRBV28 and TRBJ2-5; 8 bases agree with TRBD1. The J call is in doubt because the DNA end fits TRBJ2-7 better. The CDR3 spans 12 residues. Germline assignment: CDR1 MDHEN and CDR2 SYDVKM. CDR3 loop: CASTSDRDEQYF. As DNA, the CDR3 is TGTGCCAGCACCTCGGACAGGGACGAGCAGTACTTC.

The chain carries TRBV9 and TRBJ2-1; D may be TRBD1 (6 bases). CDR1 and CDR2 from the germline V gene are SGDLS and YYNGEE. V was pared by 3 bases and J by 6 bases, with 25 bases between. CDR3 length equals 18 residues. This chain's CDR3 is CASSAYPPTTLGGNEQFF. CDR3 DNA: TGTGCCAGCAGCGCGTACCCCCCGACGACTCTAGGGGGCAATGAGCAGTTCTTC.

The rearrangement uses TRBV11-3 and TRBJ2-7; the D is unclear. This CDR3 is built from 16 residues. Trimming removed 2 bases at V and 9 bases at J, with 23 bases between. CDR1 and CDR2 from the germline V gene are SGHNT and YENEEA. DNA of the CDR3: TGTGCCAGCAGCTTATTATATCCATCTCGTCGTTTCCCGCAGTACGTC. Translating it yields CASSLLYPSRRFPQYV.

The rearrangement uses TRBV11-3 and TRBJ2-1; 12 bases line up with TRBD2. The junction had 6 bases not matched to a gene; V was cut back by 2 bases and J by 4 bases. This CDR3 has 17 amino acids. Germline assignment: CDR1 SGHNT and CDR2 YENEEA. The CDR3 protein is CASSLPGLAGKYNEQFF. The CDR3 DNA follows: TGTGCCAGCAGCTTACCTGGACTAGCGGGAAAGTACAATGAGCAGTTCTTC.

The gene calls are TRBV9 and TRBJ2-7, with 13 positions matching TRBD2. There are 17 residues in the CDR3. CDR1 is SGDLS, CDR2 YYNGEE, per germline. J lost 6 bases, V lost 3 bases, and 12 bases had no gene match. CDR3 amino acids: CASSGPGTSGKGVEQYV. The DNA for the CDR3 is TGTGCCAGCAGCGGCCCCGGGACTAGCGGGAAGGGGGTCGAGCAGTACGTC.

This sequence joins TRBV28 and TRBJ1-5; no firm D call. The CDR3 totals 14 residues. Germline loops: CDR1 MDHEN, CDR2 SYDVKM. Deletions cut 4 bases from V and 0 bases from J, with 7 bases between. In DNA form, the CDR3 reads TGTGCCAGCAGTTCCTTTTATAGCAATCAGCCCCAGCATTTT. Encoded protein: CASSSFYSNQPQHF.

This clone has just one count. This sequence joins TRBV10-1 and TRBJ2-1; D unresolved. The CDR3 is made up of 14 amino acids. V lost 0 bases, J lost 4 bases, and 7 bases lay in between. Germline V gene data show CDR1 as WNHNN and CDR2 as SYGVQD (reference sequence). The CDR3 spells CASSESGRYNEQFF. The CDR3 DNA reads as TGCGCCAGCAGTGAGTCTGGCAGGTACAATGAGCAGTTCTTC.